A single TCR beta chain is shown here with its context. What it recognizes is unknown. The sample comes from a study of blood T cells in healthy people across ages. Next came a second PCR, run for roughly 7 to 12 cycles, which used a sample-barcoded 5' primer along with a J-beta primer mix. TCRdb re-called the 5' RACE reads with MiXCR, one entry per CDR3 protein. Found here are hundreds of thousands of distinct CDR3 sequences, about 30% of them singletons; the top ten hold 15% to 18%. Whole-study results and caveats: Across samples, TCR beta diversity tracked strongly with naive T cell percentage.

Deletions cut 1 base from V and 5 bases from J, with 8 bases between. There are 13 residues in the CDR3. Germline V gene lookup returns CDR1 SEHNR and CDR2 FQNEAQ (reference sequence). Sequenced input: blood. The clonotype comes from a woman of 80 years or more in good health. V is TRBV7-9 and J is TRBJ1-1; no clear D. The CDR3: CASSLVPPTEAFF. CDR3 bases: TGTGCCAGCAGCTTAGTCCCACCTACTGAAGCTTTCTTT.